The rows below give T cell receptor beta chains drawn from one sample of a study of cytomegalovirus exposure and HLA in healthy donors. TCRdb's copy holds only in-frame clones and misses some; the assay was immunoSEQ multiplex PCR. This repertoire shows over 200,000 clones, 65% to 75% found once; its top ten account for roughly 1.9%. The source material was PBMCs. These receptors all stem from a woman between 25 and 40 years old in good health and CMV-seronegative. Both conserved end residues are part of each CDR3. A D gene is named only where the DNA matches it firmly. Rows give clone size only sometimes, using once, few, many, or a class for an expanded clone.

cdr3_nt | cdr3_aa | j_call | d_call | clone_size | v_call
TGTGCCTGGACTCGACAGGTTGGGACTGAAGCTTTCTTT | CAWTRQVGTEAFF | TRBJ1-1 | . | . | TRBV30
TGTGCCAGCAGCTTAAGGAGCGGGAGCGGCGAGCAGTACTTC | CASSLRSGSGEQYF | TRBJ2-7 | TRBD2 | . | TRBV11-3
TGTGCCAGCAGCTTATCCGGGCTAGCGGGGACCCGCACAGATACGCAGTATTTT | CASSLSGLAGTRTDTQYF | TRBJ2-3 | TRBD2 | once | TRBV7-3
TGTGCCAGCAGTGAAAGGGGTCCGGGACACCTGGGGTCCTACGAGCAGTACTTC | CASSERGPGHLGSYEQYF | TRBJ2-7 | . | . | TRBV6-1
TGTGCCAGCAGTTACTCGAGGTCTTACGAGCAGTACTTC | CASSYSRSYEQYF | TRBJ2-7 | . | . | TRBV6-5
TGTGCCAGCAGTTCCTCCGGGTATGGCTACACCTTC | CASSSSGYGYTF | TRBJ1-2 | . | . | TRBV6-1
TGTGCCAGCAGCTTGGGGCAGGGAAATAATTCACCCCTCCACTTT | CASSLGQGNNSPLHF | TRBJ1-6 | . | few | TRBV7-3
TGTGCCAGCAGTCCCATGAGCGGGCACGAGCAGTACTTC | CASSPMSGHEQYF | TRBJ2-7 | . | . | TRBV6-5
TGTGCCATCAGGGCAGGCCATGAGACGTACAATGAGCAGTTCTTC | CAIRAGHETYNEQFF | TRBJ2-1 | . | . | TRBV10-3
TGTGCCAGCAGTGAAGAAGGGGGCGCCGGCTTGGAGGCCCAGTACTTC | CASSEEGGAGLEAQYF | TRBJ2-5 | TRBD1 | . | TRBV6-1
TGTGCCAGCGGATCCGGGACACCAACCCCCTATGGCTACACCTTC | CASGSGTPTPYGYTF | TRBJ1-2 | . | . | TRBV9
TGTGCCAGCAGCTTAGTGGCGGGTAACACTGAAGCTTTCTTT | CASSLVAGNTEAFF | TRBJ1-1 | . | few | TRBV11-2
TGTGCCAGCAGGGGACAGGAGCGACCTTATGAAAAACTGTTTTTT | CASRGQERPYEKLFF | TRBJ1-4 | TRBD1 | . | TRBV6-5
TGTGCCAGCCTCGACAGGGGGCACGTGGAAGCTTTCTTT | CASLDRGHVEAFF | TRBJ1-1 | TRBD1 | . | TRBV27
TGTGCCAGCAGCTTAACCGGAGGGCCGCCCTCCCATGGCTACACCTTC | CASSLTGGPPSHGYTF | TRBJ1-2 | . | few | TRBV7-3
TGCGCCAGCAGCTCGGTAGCGGGAACCGCCTACAATGAGCAGTTCTTC | CASSSVAGTAYNEQFF | TRBJ2-1 | TRBD2 | . | TRBV5-1
TGTTCCAGCAGCTTCGTCGGACTAGCGGGAGACAATGAGCAGTTCTTC | CSSSFVGLAGDNEQFF | TRBJ2-1 | TRBD2 | . | TRBV7-9
TGCGCCAGCAGCTCGCCGGGACTAGCGGGGGGGATTGACACAGATACGCAGTATTTT | CASSSPGLAGGIDTDTQYF | TRBJ2-3 | TRBD2 | . | TRBV5-1
TGTGCCTGGAGTGTGGGAGGCTACTCTGGAAACACCATATATTTT | CAWSVGGYSGNTIYF | TRBJ1-3 | . | . | TRBV30
TGCGCCAGCAGCTGGCGCAGCGGGGGGGAGCAGTTCTTC | CASSWRSGGEQFF | TRBJ2-1 | TRBD2 | . | TRBV5-1
TGTGCCTGGGGGGGGAGCGAGACCCAGTACTTC | CAWGGSETQYF | TRBJ2-5 | . | . | TRBV30
TGTTCCAGCAGCTTCCAGGATAATGAAAAACTGTTTTTT | CSSSFQDNEKLFF | TRBJ1-4 | . | . | TRBV7-9
TGTGCCAGCAGGAAAGACAGGGGGAAGGATTCACCCCTCCACTTT | CASRKDRGKDSPLHF | TRBJ1-6 | TRBD1 | . | TRBV6-6
TGTGCCAGCAGCTTGGAGGGAGCCTACTCTGGAAACACCATATATTTT | CASSLEGAYSGNTIYF | TRBJ1-3 | . | . | TRBV5-6
TGTGCCAGTTCTTACTCAGGGGCGGATAACACTGAAGCTTTCTTT | CASSYSGADNTEAFF | TRBJ1-1 | . | once | TRBV6-1
TGTGCCAGCTCACCCCGGGCCCCTTCAGGGCTTGAAAACACCATATATTTT | CASSPRAPSGLENTIYF | TRBJ1-3 | . | . | TRBV18
TGCAGCGTTGACGGACAGGGTTCGGCTGAAGCTTTCTTT | CSVDGQGSAEAFF | TRBJ1-1 | TRBD1 | . | TRBV29-1